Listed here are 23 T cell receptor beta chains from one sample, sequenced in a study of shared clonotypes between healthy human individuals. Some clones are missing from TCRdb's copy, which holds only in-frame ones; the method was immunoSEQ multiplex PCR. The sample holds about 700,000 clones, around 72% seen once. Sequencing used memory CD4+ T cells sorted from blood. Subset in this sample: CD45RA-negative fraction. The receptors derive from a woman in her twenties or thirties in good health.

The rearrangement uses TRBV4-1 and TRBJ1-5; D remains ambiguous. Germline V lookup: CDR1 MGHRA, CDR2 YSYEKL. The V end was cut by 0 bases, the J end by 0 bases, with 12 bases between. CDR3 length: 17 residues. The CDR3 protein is CASSQEAGVDSNQPQHF. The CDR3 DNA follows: TGCGCCAGCAGCCAAGAAGCGGGTGTCGATAGCAATCAGCCCCAGCATTTT.

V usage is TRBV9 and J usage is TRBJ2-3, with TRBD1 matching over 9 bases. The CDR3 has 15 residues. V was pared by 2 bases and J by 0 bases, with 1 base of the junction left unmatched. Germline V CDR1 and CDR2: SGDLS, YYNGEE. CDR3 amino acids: CASSVGQGSTDTQYF. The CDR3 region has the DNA TGTGCCAGCAGCGTCGGACAGGGGAGCACAGATACGCAGTATTTT. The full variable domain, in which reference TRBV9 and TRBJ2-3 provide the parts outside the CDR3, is DSGVTQTPKHLITATGQRVTLRCSPRSGDLSVYWYQQSLDQGLQFLIQYYNGEERAKGNILERFSAQQFPDLHSELNLSSLELGDSALYFCASSVGQGSTDTQYFGPGTRLTVL.

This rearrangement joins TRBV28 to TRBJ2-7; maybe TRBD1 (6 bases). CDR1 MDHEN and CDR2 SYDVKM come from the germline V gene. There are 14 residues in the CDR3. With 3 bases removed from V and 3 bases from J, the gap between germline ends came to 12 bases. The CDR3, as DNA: TGTGCCAGCAGTTTGGTACAGGGCGGCTACGAGCAGTACTTC. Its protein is CASSLVQGGYEQYF.

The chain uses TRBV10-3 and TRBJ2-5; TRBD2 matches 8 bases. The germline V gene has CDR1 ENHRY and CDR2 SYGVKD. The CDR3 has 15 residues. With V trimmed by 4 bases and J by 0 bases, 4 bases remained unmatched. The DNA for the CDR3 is TGTGCCATCAGTGGAATAGCGGGGCACCAAGAGACCCAGTACTTC. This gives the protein CAISGIAGHQETQYF.

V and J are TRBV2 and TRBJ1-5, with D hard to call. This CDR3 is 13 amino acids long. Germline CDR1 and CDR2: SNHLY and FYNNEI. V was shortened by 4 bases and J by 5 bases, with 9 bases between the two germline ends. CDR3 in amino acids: CASSVETDQPQHF. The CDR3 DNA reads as TGTGCCAGCAGTGTAGAGACCGATCAGCCCCAGCATTTT. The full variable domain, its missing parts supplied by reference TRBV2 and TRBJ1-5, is EPEVTQTPSHQVTQMGQEVILRCVPISNHLYFYWYRQILGQKVEFLVSFYNNEISEKSEIFDDQFSVERPDGSNFTLKIRSTKLEDSAMYFCASSVETDQPQHFGDGTRLSIL.

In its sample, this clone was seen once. CDR3 residues: CASTTLRGEQLFF. CDR3 DNA: TGTGCCAGCACCACCCTTCGGGGGGAACAACTGTTTTTT. This chain links TRBV2 with TRBJ1-4; a weak D match, TRBD1 (5 bases). From germline, CDR1 is SNHLY and CDR2 FYNNEI. The CDR3 contains 13 residues. The V end lost 7 bases, the J end lost 12 bases, and 18 bases lay between the germline ends.

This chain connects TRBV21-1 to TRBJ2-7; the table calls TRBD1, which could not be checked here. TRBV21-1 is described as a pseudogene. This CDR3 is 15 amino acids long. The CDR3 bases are TGTGCCAGCAGCAGACGGACAGGACGCTCCTACGAGCAGTACTTC. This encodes CASSRRTGRSYEQYF.

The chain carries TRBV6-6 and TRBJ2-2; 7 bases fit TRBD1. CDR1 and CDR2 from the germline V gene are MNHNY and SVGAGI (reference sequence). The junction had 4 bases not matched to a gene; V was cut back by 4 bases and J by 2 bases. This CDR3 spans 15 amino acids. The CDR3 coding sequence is TGTGCCAGCAGTTTGACAGGGCACAACACCGGGGAGCTGTTTTTT. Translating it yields CASSLTGHNTGELFF.

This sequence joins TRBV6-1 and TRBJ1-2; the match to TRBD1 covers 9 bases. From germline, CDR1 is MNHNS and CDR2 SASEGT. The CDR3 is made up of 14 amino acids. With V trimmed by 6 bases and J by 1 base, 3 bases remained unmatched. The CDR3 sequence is CASRPGQGNYGYTF. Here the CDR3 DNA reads TGTGCCAGCAGACCGGGACAGGGTAACTATGGCTACACCTTC.

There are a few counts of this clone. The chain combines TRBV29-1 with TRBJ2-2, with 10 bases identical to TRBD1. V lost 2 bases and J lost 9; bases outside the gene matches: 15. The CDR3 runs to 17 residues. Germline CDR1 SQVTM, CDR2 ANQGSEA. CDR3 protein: CSVEKLRTGGFLRELFF. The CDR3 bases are TGCAGCGTTGAAAAACTGAGGACAGGGGGATTTCTTAGGGAGCTGTTTTTT.

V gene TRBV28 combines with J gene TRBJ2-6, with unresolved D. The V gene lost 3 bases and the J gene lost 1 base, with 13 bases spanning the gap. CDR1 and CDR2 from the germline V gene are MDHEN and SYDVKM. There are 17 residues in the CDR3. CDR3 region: CASSLPPDGSGANVLTF. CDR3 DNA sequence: TGTGCCAGCAGTTTGCCCCCGGACGGGTCTGGGGCCAACGTCCTGACTTTC.

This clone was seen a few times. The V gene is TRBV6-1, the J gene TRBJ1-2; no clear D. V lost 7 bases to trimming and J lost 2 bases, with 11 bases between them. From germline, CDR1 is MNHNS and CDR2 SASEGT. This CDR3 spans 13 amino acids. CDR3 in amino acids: CASNIQINYGYTF. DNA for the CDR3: TGTGCCAGCAACATCCAGATAAACTATGGCTACACCTTC.

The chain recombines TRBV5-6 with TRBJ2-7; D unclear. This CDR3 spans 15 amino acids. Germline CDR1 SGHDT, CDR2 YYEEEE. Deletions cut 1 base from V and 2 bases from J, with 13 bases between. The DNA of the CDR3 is TGTGCCAGCAGCTTGCGACCGTTGGATCCCTACGAGCAGTACTTC. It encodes CASSLRPLDPYEQYF.

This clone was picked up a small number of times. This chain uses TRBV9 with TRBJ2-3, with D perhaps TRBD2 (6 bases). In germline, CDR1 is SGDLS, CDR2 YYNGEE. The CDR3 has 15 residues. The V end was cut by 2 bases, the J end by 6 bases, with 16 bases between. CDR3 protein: CASSVSPGARDTQYF. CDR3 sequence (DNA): TGTGCCAGCAGCGTGTCCCCGGGAGCTCGGGATACGCAGTATTTT.

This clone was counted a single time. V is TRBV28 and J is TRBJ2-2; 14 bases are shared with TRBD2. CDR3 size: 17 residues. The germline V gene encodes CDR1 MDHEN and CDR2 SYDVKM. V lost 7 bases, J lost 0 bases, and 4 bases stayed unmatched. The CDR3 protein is CASKRLAGGTNTGELFF. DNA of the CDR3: TGTGCCAGCAAAAGACTAGCGGGAGGGACGAACACCGGGGAGCTGTTTTTT.

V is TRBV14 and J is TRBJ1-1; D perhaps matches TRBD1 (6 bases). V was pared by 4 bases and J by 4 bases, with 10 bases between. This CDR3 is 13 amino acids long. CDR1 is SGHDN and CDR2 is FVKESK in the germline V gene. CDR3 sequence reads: CASSRGGGTEAFF. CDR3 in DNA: TGTGCCAGCAGCCGTGGAGGGGGCACTGAAGCTTTCTTT.

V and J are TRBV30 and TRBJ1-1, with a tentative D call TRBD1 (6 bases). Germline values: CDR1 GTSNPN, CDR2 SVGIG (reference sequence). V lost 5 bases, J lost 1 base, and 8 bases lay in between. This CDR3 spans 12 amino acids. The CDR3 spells CAWGQQNTEAFF. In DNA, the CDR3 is TGTGCCTGGGGACAGCAGAACACTGAAGCTTTCTTT.

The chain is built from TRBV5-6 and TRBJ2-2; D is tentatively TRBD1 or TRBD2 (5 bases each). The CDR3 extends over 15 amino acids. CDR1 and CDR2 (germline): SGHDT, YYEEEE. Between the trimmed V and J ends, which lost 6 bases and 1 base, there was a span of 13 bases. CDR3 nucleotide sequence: TGTGCCAGCATCTTAATGGGGGTGAACACCGGGGAGCTGTTTTTT. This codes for CASILMGVNTGELFF.

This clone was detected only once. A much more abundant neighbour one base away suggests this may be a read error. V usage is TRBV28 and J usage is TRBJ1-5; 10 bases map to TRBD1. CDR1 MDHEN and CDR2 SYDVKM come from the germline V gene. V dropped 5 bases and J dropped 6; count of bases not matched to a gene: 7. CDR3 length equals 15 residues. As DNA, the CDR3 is TGTGCCAGCAGTACACCGGGACAGGGGATTCAGCCCCAGCATTTT. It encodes CASSTPGQGIQPQHF. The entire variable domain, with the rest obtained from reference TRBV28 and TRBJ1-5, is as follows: DVKVTQSSRYLVKRTGEKVFLECVQDMDHENMFWYRQDPGLGLRLIYFSYDVKMKEKGDIPEGYSVSREKKERFSLILESASTNQTSMYLCASSTPGQGIQPQHFGDGTRLSIL.

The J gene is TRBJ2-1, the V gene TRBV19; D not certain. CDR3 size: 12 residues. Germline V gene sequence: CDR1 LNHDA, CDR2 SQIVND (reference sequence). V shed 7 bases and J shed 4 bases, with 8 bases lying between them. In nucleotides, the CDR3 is TGTGCCAGTAAGGGCAGATACAATGAGCAGTTCTTC. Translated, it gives CASKGRYNEQFF.

The CDR3 sequence: CASSLGASGSTDTQYF. CDR3 sequence (DNA): TGTGCCAGCAGCTTAGGGGCTAGCGGGAGCACAGATACGCAGTATTTT. The rearrangement uses TRBV7-2 and TRBJ2-3; 8 bases fit TRBD2. CDR1 is SGHTA, CDR2 FQGNSA, per germline. The trim removed 1 base at V and 0 bases at J, leaving 3 bases unmatched. The CDR3 length is 16 residues.

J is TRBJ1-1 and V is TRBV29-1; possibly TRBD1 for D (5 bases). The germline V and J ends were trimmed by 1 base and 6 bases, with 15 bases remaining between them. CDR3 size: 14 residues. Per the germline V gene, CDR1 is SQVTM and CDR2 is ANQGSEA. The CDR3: CSVEAPWGGPEAFF. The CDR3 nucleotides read TGCAGCGTTGAAGCCCCGTGGGGCGGCCCTGAAGCTTTCTTT.

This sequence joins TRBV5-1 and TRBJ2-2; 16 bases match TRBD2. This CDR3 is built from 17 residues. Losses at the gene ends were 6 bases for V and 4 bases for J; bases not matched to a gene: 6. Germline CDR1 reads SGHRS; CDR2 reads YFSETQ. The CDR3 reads CASTGTSGRAGTGELFF. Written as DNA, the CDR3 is TGCGCCAGCACCGGGACTAGCGGGAGGGCCGGCACCGGGGAGCTGTTTTTT.